These 18 T cell receptor beta chains share one sample of origin, sequenced in a study of blood T cell repertoires in COVID-19. Generated by immunoSEQ multiplex PCR, the TCRdb table keeps only in-frame clones and is missing some. The profile shows about 35,000 clones, roughly 80% of them singletons. Sample: peripheral blood. The origin of the receptors is a man aged 55-75 years in a cohort sampled during active COVID-19.

The sample holds a few counts of this clone. J is TRBJ2-7 and V is TRBV10-2, with 9 bases fitting TRBD2. CDR3 length: 14 residues. CDR1 is WSHSY and CDR2 is SAAADI in the germline V gene. The V gene end was trimmed by 3 bases and the J gene end by 2 bases; junction bases not matched to a gene: 2. CDR3 nucleotide sequence: TGCGCCAGCAGTGAACTAGCGGGCCCCTACGAGCAGTACTTC. Its protein is CASSELAGPYEQYF.

The chain has TRBV20-1 and TRBJ2-1; 10 bases are shared with TRBD2. CDR3 length: 15 residues. The V gene end was trimmed by 3 bases and the J gene end by 4 bases; junction bases not matched to a gene: 6. CDR1 DFQATT and CDR2 SNEGSKA come from the germline V gene (reference sequence). This chain's CDR3 is CSASPSGRPYNEQFF. CDR3 nucleotide sequence: TGCAGTGCTAGTCCTAGCGGGAGACCATACAATGAGCAGTTCTTC.

The rearrangement links TRBV7-2 to TRBJ1-2, with no clear D. Trimming removed 8 bases at V and 0 bases at J, with 7 bases between. Germline V gene data show CDR1 as SGHTA and CDR2 as FQGNSA. The CDR3 has 12 amino acids. CDR3: CASATANYGYTF. DNA of the CDR3: TGTGCCAGCGCTACAGCTAACTATGGCTACACCTTC.

The chain employs TRBV20-1 and TRBJ2-7; tentative D call: TRBD1 (6 bases). The CDR3 loop spans 11 amino acids. V was trimmed by 5 bases and J by 4 bases, leaving 9 bases between them. CDR1 DFQATT and CDR2 SNEGSKA come from the germline V gene (reference sequence). CDR3 nucleotides: TGCAGTGCTGGGACACCTTACGAGCAGTACTTC. It specifies CSAGTPYEQYF.

This chain links TRBV21-1 with TRBJ1-2; the table gives TRBD1 as D, unverified against the DNA. TRBV21-1 constitutes a pseudogene. CDR3 size: 15 residues. The CDR3: CASTAQGQGGYGYTF. The CDR3 DNA follows: TGTGCCAGCACCGCCCAAGGACAGGGAGGCTATGGCTACACCTTC.

This clone appeared a few times. Other DNA variants within this sample encode the same CDR3. Here the CDR3 DNA reads TGTGCCAGCAGCCCGGGACTAGCGGGGGGCTATGAGCAGTTCTTC. As protein: CASSPGLAGGYEQFF. The chain joins TRBV28 to TRBJ2-1; 15 bases fit TRBD2. After removal of 6 bases from V and 8 bases from J, the junction contained 5 bases not matched to a gene. Germline V gene data show CDR1 as MDHEN and CDR2 as SYDVKM. CDR3 length: 15 residues.

This clone was seen a single time. This sequence joins TRBV6-2 or TRBV6-3 and TRBJ1-5; a possible D gene is TRBD1 (6 bases). The CDR3 consists of 15 residues. Germline CDR1 reads MNHEY; CDR2 reads SVGEGT. Trimming pared 0 bases from V and 10 bases from J, leaving 16 bases between. CDR3 sequence reads: CASSYSRDTGSPQHF. DNA for the CDR3: TGTGCCAGCAGTTACTCGAGGGACACCGGTAGCCCCCAGCATTTT.

The V and J genes are TRBV11-3 and TRBJ2-3; 10 nucleotides line up with TRBD1. Germline lookup yields CDR1 SGHNT and CDR2 YENEEA. V was pared by 0 bases and J by 4 bases, with 16 bases of the junction left unmatched. The CDR3 has 20 residues. This CDR3 reads CASSLDRDRGFRGRPDTQYF. In nucleotides, the CDR3 is TGTGCCAGCAGCTTAGACCGGGACAGGGGTTTTCGCGGGAGGCCAGATACGCAGTATTTT. The entire variable domain, with the rest obtained from reference TRBV11-3 and TRBJ2-3, is as follows: EAGVVQSPRYKIIEKKQPVAFWCNPISGHNTLYWYLQNLGQGPELLIRYENEEAVDDSQLPKDRFSAERLKGVDSTLKIQPAELGDSAVYLCASSLDRDRGFRGRPDTQYFGPGTRLTVL.

This rearrangement joins TRBV27 to TRBJ2-7, with 7 nucleotides matching TRBD2. The germline V gene encodes CDR1 MNHEY and CDR2 SMNVEV (reference sequence). CDR3 length: 15 residues. V shed 5 bases, J shed 0 bases, and the junction held 7 bases outside the gene matches. The chain's CDR3 is CASSAYGGISYEQYF. CDR3 coding DNA: TGTGCCAGCAGTGCCTACGGGGGGATCTCCTACGAGCAGTACTTC.

V is TRBV7-9 and J is TRBJ2-1, with D perhaps matching TRBD2 (6 bases). The ends were cut back, 1 base at V and 15 bases at J, with 13 bases in the middle. The CDR3 has 12 amino acids. Germline V gene data show CDR1 as SEHNR and CDR2 as FQNEAQ (reference sequence). CDR3 amino acids: CASSLGDFRGFF. DNA of the CDR3: TGTGCCAGCAGCTTAGGGGACTTTCGGGGGTTCTTC. Full variable domain (rest looked up from reference TRBV7-9 and TRBJ2-1): DTGVSQNPRHKITKRGQNVTFRCDPISEHNRLYWYRQTLGQGPEFLTYFQNEAQLEKSRLLSDRFSAERPKGSFSTLEIQRTEQGDSAMYLCASSLGDFRGFFGPGTRLTVL.

The genes are TRBV11-1 and TRBJ2-2, with 9 nucleotides matching TRBD2. Germline-derived CDR1 and CDR2 are SGHAT and FQDESV (reference sequence). The CDR3 extends over 16 amino acids. Germline trimming cut 3 bases from V and 1 base from J; bases unmatched to any gene: 3. The CDR3 nucleotides are TGTGCCAGCAGCTTCGAAGCGGGAGGGAACACCGGGGAGCTGTTTTTT. This translates into CASSFEAGGNTGELFF.

The chain is built from TRBV5-6 and TRBJ2-7; D might be TRBD2 (6 bases). The CDR3 has 16 residues. Germline lookup yields CDR1 SGHDT and CDR2 YYEEEE. Trimming removed 1 base from V and 1 base from J, with 15 bases in between. This CDR3 reads CASSLSGGSVSYEQYF. The CDR3, as DNA: TGTGCCAGCAGCTTGTCCGGGGGATCAGTGTCCTACGAGCAGTACTTC.

This clone has just one count. The V gene is TRBV18, the J gene TRBJ2-1; TRBD2 aligns across 12 bases. V was clipped by 4 bases and J by 10 bases; unmatched bases: 2. The CDR3 sequence is 13 residues long. CDR1 and CDR2 from the germline V gene are KGHSH and LQKENI. The CDR3 sequence is CASSRLAGDEQFF. The CDR3 nucleotides are TGTGCCAGCTCACGACTAGCGGGAGACGAGCAGTTCTTC. Based on the CDR3 plus reference TRBV18 and TRBJ2-1, the full variable domain is NAGVMQNPRHLVRRRGQEARLRCSPMKGHSHVYWYRQLPEEGLKFMVYLQKENIIDESGMPKERFSAEFPKEGPSILRIQQVVRGDSAAYFCASSRLAGDEQFFGPGTRLTVL.

The chain employs TRBV20-1 and TRBJ1-5, with 9 bases aligning to TRBD1. V was pared by 3 bases and J by 4 bases, with 1 base of the junction left unmatched. From germline, CDR1 is DFQATT and CDR2 SNEGSKA (reference sequence). The CDR3 spans 13 residues. The CDR3 DNA sequence: TGCAGTGCTAGTGGACAGGGGAATCAGCCCCAGCATTTT. Translation gives CSASGQGNQPQHF.

This chain uses TRBV18 with TRBJ2-2; 7 bases are a match to TRBD2. There are 14 residues in the CDR3. Trimming at V came to 0 bases and at J to 7 bases, leaving 2 bases not matched to a gene. Germline CDR1 reads KGHSH; CDR2 reads LQKENI. The CDR3 region is CASSPPGGNGELFF. The CDR3 region has the DNA TGTGCCAGCTCACCACCGGGAGGGAACGGGGAGCTGTTTTTT.

V is TRBV7-6 and J is TRBJ2-7, with D perhaps TRBD1 (6 bases). V was cut by 2 bases and J by 3 bases, with 17 bases left in between. The CDR3 spans 16 residues. Germline CDR1 reads SGHVS; CDR2 reads FNYEAQ. The CDR3 is CASSLIDGQTGYEQYF. Here the CDR3 DNA reads TGTGCCAGCAGCTTAATAGATGGCCAGACAGGCTACGAGCAGTACTTC.

The chain links TRBV9 to TRBJ1-2; weak D call: TRBD1 (6 bases). The CDR3 has 14 amino acids. CDR1 is SGDLS, CDR2 YYNGEE, per germline. V dropped 3 bases and J dropped 7 bases, with 16 bases sitting between them. In nucleotides, the CDR3 is TGTGCCAGCAGCGGGGTCGGGGGGGCAGGTGGCTACACCTTC. It yields the protein CASSGVGGAGGYTF.

This clone occurred many times. Other DNA sequences of this sample code for an identical CDR3. The chain is built from TRBV24-1 and TRBJ1-4; 8 bases fit TRBD1. CDR3 size: 15 residues. Trimming removed 4 bases from V and 7 bases from J; junction bases left unmatched: 7. CDR1 and CDR2 from the germline V gene are KGHDR and SFDVKD. As DNA, the CDR3 is TGTGCCACCAGTGACTCCGGGACAGGAGGTGAAAAACTGTTTTTT. Amino acids: CATSDSGTGGEKLFF.